Listed below are T cell receptor beta chains from one sample, sequenced in a study. Sequencing was performed with immunoSEQ multiplex PCR; in TCRdb, only in-frame clones are kept and a portion is missing. This table holds some 70,000 clones, roughly 93% found once. Sequencing was performed on PBMCs. These receptors were collected from a middle-aged man with rheumatoid arthritis. CDR3s include the opening cysteine and the closing phenylalanine or tryptophan. D genes are given only for firm matches. Clone size is given for some rows only: seen once, a few or many times, or a class if the clone is expanded.

CASMRGGGPYEQYF TGTGCCAGCATGCGCGGCGGGGGCCCCTACGAGCAGTACTTC TRBJ2-7 . TRBV5-6 .
CASSLGGGGVRTEAFF TGTGCCAGCAGCTTAGGAGGAGGGGGGGTCCGCACTGAAGCTTTCTTT TRBJ1-1 once TRBV7-2 .
CASSNIYYGYTF TGTGCCAGCAGTAACATCTACTATGGCTACACCTTC TRBJ1-2 . TRBV28 .
CASSLGGAGSSYNEQFF TGTGCCAGCAGTTTGGGAGGGGCTGGTAGCTCCTACAATGAGCAGTTCTTC TRBJ2-1 once TRBV28 TRBD2
CATSRDGRKGEQFF TGTGCCACCAGCAGAGATGGGAGGAAGGGTGAGCAGTTCTTC TRBJ2-1 . TRBV15 .
CASSNMDRGRNEQFF TGTGCCAGCAGTAACATGGACAGGGGGAGGAATGAGCAGTTCTTC TRBJ2-1 . TRBV6-6 TRBD1
CASSLRGGSLNSPLHF TGTGCCAGCAGCCTAAGGGGGGGAAGTCTAAATTCACCCCTCCACTTT TRBJ1-6 . TRBV3-1/TRBV3-2 .
CASSQDRSGDEQFF TGTGCCAGCAGCCAAGATCGGAGCGGGGATGAGCAGTTCTTC TRBJ2-1 . TRBV4-2 TRBD2
CAWSVPWPRTQYF TGTGCCTGGAGTGTACCATGGCCTAGGACCCAGTACTTC TRBJ2-5 . TRBV30 .
CASSVGTGGNEKLFF TGTGCCAGCAGTGTCGGGACAGGGGGTAATGAAAAACTGTTTTTT TRBJ1-4 . TRBV2 TRBD1
CASSLRGTGVTDTQYF TGTGCCAGCAGCCTACGGGGGACAGGGGTCACAGATACGCAGTATTTT TRBJ2-3 . TRBV3-1/TRBV3-2 TRBD1
CASSIGRGAYGYTF TGTGCCAGTAGTATCGGGAGGGGGGCCTATGGCTACACCTTC TRBJ1-2 . TRBV19 .
CASSQREGVGKLFF TGTGCCAGCAGCCAAAGGGAAGGGGTTGGAAAACTGTTTTTT TRBJ1-4 . TRBV3-1/TRBV3-2 .
CASSVAPGSHYEQYF TGTGCCAGCAGCGTAGCTCCGGGTTCCCACTACGAGCAGTACTTC TRBJ2-7 . TRBV9 .
CAWSESGNQPQHF TGTGCCTGGAGCGAGAGCGGCAATCAGCCCCAGCATTTT TRBJ1-5 . TRBV30 .
CASSLTSAGGSYNEQFF TGTGCCAGCAGCTTAACGTCAGCGGGGGGCTCCTACAATGAGCAGTTCTTC TRBJ2-1 . TRBV7-3 TRBD2
CASSQQGFGNTIYF TGTGCCAGCAGCCAACAGGGGTTCGGAAACACCATATATTTT TRBJ1-3 . TRBV7-6 TRBD1
CASSSTGGLWTEAFF TGTGCCAGCAGTTCGACAGGGGGACTGTGGACTGAAGCTTTCTTT TRBJ1-1 . TRBV27 TRBD1
CASSFGNEKLFF TGTGCCAGCAGCTTCGGTAATGAAAAACTGTTTTTT TRBJ1-4 once TRBV7-9 .
CASRTGGELFF TGTGCCAGCAGAACCGGCGGGGAGCTGTTTTTT TRBJ2-2 . TRBV5-4 .
CASSLAWSGGRAFF TGTGCCAGCAGCTTAGCGTGGTCCGGGGGCAGAGCTTTCTTT TRBJ1-1 . TRBV7-9 .
CATSSGGSYNEQFF TGTGCCACCAGTTCGGGGGGTTCCTACAATGAGCAGTTCTTC TRBJ2-1 . TRBV24-1 TRBD2
CASSQEGSYSNQPQHF TGTGCCAGCAGCCAAGAGGGCAGCTATAGCAATCAGCCCCAGCATTTT TRBJ1-5 . TRBV4-2 .
CATRQPGNTEAFF TGTGCCACCCGTCAACCGGGGAACACTGAAGCTTTCTTT TRBJ1-1 . TRBV7-2 .
CASSSGGGAALSYNSPLHF TGTGCCAGCAGTTCCGGTGGGGGGGCTGCCCTCTCCTATAATTCACCCCTCCACTTT TRBJ1-6 . TRBV11-2 .
CASSPGIGNYGYTF TGCGCCAGCAGCCCCGGAATAGGAAACTATGGCTACACCTTC TRBJ1-2 . TRBV4-3 .
CASSEPGGSYNEQFF TGTGCCAGCAGTGAGCCCGGGGGCTCCTACAATGAGCAGTTCTTC TRBJ2-1 . TRBV25-1 .
CASSPRQGAGETQYF TGTGCCAGCAGCCCAAGACAGGGGGCGGGCGAGACCCAGTACTTC TRBJ2-5 . TRBV7-3 TRBD1
CAWSLGLAGPQETQYF TGTGCCTGGAGTCTCGGACTAGCGGGGCCCCAAGAGACCCAGTACTTC TRBJ2-5 . TRBV30 TRBD2
CASNPGTEGNTIYF TGTGCCAGCAACCCCGGGACTGAGGGAAACACCATATATTTT TRBJ1-3 . TRBV6-5 .
CASSLNPAHEQYF TGTGCCAGCAGCTTAAACCCGGCCCACGAGCAGTACTTC TRBJ2-7 . TRBV7-9 .
CASSLRTSSYNEQFF TGCGCCAGCAGCTTGCGGACAAGCTCCTACAATGAGCAGTTCTTC TRBJ2-1 . TRBV5-1 .
CASSQVLAGAYGNEQFF TGCGCCAGCAGCCAAGTCCTAGCGGGAGCGTACGGCAATGAGCAGTTCTTC TRBJ2-1 . TRBV4-3 TRBD2
CASSPSTTEAFF TGTGCCAGCAGCCCCTCGACCACTGAAGCTTTCTTT TRBJ1-1 . TRBV7-9 .
CASAPGEARYF TGCGCCAGCGCTCCCGGGGAGGCGCGATATTTT TRBJ1-3 . TRBV23-1 .
CASSPLRQGGTQYF TGTGCCAGCAGCCCCCTGAGACAGGGAGGGACCCAGTACTTC TRBJ2-5 . TRBV3-1/TRBV3-2 .
CASSFRLAGRVEQYF TGTGCCAGCAGTTTCCGTTTAGCGGGAAGAGTCGAGCAGTACTTC TRBJ2-7 . TRBV27 TRBD2
CASSLEPGAGEQYF TGCGCCAGCAGCTTGGAACCGGGGGCGGGGGAGCAGTACTTC TRBJ2-7 . TRBV5-1 .
CASSPTAGGFYEQYF TGTGCCAGCTCACCCACGGCAGGGGGTTTCTACGAGCAGTACTTC TRBJ2-7 . TRBV18 TRBD1
CASSPGYPGQVTSGANVLTF TGCGCCAGCAGCCCTGGGTACCCGGGACAGGTAACCTCTGGGGCCAACGTCCTGACTTTC TRBJ2-6 . TRBV4-3 TRBD1
CASSPRPGADTEAFF TGTGCCAGCAGCCCTAGGCCAGGGGCGGACACTGAAGCTTTCTTT TRBJ1-1 . TRBV11-2 .
CASSLALGTGELFF TGTGCCAGCAGCTTAGCGCTCGGCACCGGGGAGCTGTTTTTT TRBJ2-2 . TRBV7-2 .
CATSDSGTSSPGELFF TGTGCCACCAGTGATTCCGGGACTAGTAGCCCCGGGGAGCTGTTTTTT TRBJ2-2 . TRBV24-1 TRBD2
CASSTHFSTQHF TGTGCCAGCAGTACCCACTTTAGCACCCAGCATTTT TRBJ1-5 . TRBV6-2/TRBV6-3 .
CASSTGQSTYEQYF TGCGCCAGCAGCACAGGACAGTCCACCTACGAGCAGTACTTC TRBJ2-7 . TRBV5-1 .
CASSKGRGNTEAFF TGTGCCAGCAGTAAGGGGAGGGGGAACACTGAAGCTTTCTTT TRBJ1-1 . TRBV27 .
CASSLSPPEKLFF TGTGCCAGCAGCTTATCTCCCCCTGAAAAACTGTTTTTT TRBJ1-4 . TRBV7-8 .
CASSSGAGEQYF TGTGCCAGCAGCTCTGGGGCTGGCGAGCAGTACTTC TRBJ2-7 few TRBV7-9 .
CASSSGTSGGLKSSYEQYF TGTGCCAGCAGCTCCGGGACTAGCGGGGGGCTGAAAAGCTCCTACGAGCAGTACTTC TRBJ2-7 . TRBV5-5 TRBD2
CASSTGSYEQYF TGTGCCAGCAGTACAGGCTCCTACGAGCAGTACTTC TRBJ2-7 . TRBV9 .
CASSIDRGGAHLHF TGTGCCAGTAGTATAGATCGTGGTGGGGCCCACCTCCACTTT TRBJ1-6 . TRBV19 .
CSVEKGYYGYTF TGCAGCGTTGAGAAGGGCTACTATGGCTACACCTTC TRBJ1-2 . TRBV29-1 .
CASSAREARDTEAFF TGTGCCAGCAGCGCTCGGGAAGCTAGGGACACTGAAGCTTTCTTT TRBJ1-1 once TRBV5-4 .